This TCR beta chain was identified in a study of CD8+CD57+ T cells in acquired aplastic anemia. Across the study: The DNA of sorted CD4+ and CD8+ cells averaged approximately 3.4 ug. Whole-study results and caveats: CD8+ Simpson's diversity did not differ significantly between patients and controls.

CDR3 length equals 16 residues. CDR1 is SNHLY, CDR2 FYNNEI, per germline. V was clipped by 4 bases and J by 7 bases; unmatched bases: 10. In regard to this clonotype: Its antigen is unidentified. This could be a read error, since a much larger clone is one nucleotide away.

Patients sequenced had flow cytometry evidence of CD8+CD57+ cell expansion. CDR3 and TCR beta VDJ profiling relied on a genomic DNA template. TCRdb fed the reads into MiXCR, producing one record per CDR3 protein. The sample yields about 150,000 distinct CDR3 sequences, about 45% seen once. The rearrangement links TRBV2 to TRBJ2-7, with TRBD2 identical over 13 bases. This clonotype was obtained from a human donor with aplastic anemia. The specimen was sorted CD4+, CD8+, or CD8+CD57+ T cells (not recorded which) from PBMCs. The CDR3 region is CASSGYTSGGADEQYF. The CDR3, as DNA: TGTGCCAGCAGTGGATATACTAGCGGGGGGGCCGATGAGCAGTACTTC.